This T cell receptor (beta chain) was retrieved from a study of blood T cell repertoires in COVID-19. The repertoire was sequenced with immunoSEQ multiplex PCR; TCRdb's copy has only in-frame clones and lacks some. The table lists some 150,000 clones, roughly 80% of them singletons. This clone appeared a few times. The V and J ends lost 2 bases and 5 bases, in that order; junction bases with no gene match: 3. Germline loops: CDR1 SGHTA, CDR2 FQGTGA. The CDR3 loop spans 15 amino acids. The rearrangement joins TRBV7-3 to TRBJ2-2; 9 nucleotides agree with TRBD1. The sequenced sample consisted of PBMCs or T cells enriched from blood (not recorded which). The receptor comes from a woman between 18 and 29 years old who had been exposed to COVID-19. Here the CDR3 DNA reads TGTGCCAGCAGCTTACGGGACAGGGCAACCGGGGAGCTGTTTTTT. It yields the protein CASSLRDRATGELFF.